The 20 T cell receptor beta chains given below trace back to one sample, sequenced in a study of vaccination and CD4 T cells after COVID-19. Cultured CD4+ T-cell DNA underwent Oncomine TCR Beta short-read sequencing. TCRdb processed the PCR reads anew with MiXCR; each CDR3 protein has one entry. Altogether about 12,000 distinct CDR3 sequences are present, approximately 54% being singletons, with the ten largest covering about a sixth. These receptors are not linked to any known antigen. Noted treatment: roughly 11-day PBMC culture with coronavirus spike peptide pools or control peptides (ViraFEST assay). Sequences were derived from cultured CD4+ T cells from blood, sampled after SARS-CoV-2 vaccination. All receptors derive from a human donor with COVID-19.

The V gene is TRBV5-1, the J gene TRBJ2-3, with 7 positions matching TRBD2. V shed 0 bases and J 5 bases; nucleotides not matched to a gene: 6. Germline assignment: CDR1 SGHRS and CDR2 YFSETQ. This CDR3 is 15 amino acids long. The CDR3: CASSLGGGEGDTQYF. The DNA of the CDR3 is TGCGCCAGCAGCTTGGGCGGGGGAGAGGGAGATACGCAGTATTTT.

Only a few counts were recorded for this clonotype. The gene calls are TRBV7-2 and TRBJ1-1, with no clear D. V was shortened by 5 bases and J by 3 bases, with 7 bases between the two germline ends. CDR3 length equals 12 residues. CDR1 is SGHTA and CDR2 is FQGNSA in the germline V gene. The CDR3 nucleotides read TGTGCCAGCAGCCCAGAGTACACTGAAGCTTTCTTT. Translating it yields CASSPEYTEAFF.

This clonotype has a handful of counts. The chain employs TRBV6-1 and TRBJ1-6; D call uncertain. The CDR3 consists of 16 residues. With 1 base removed from V and 5 bases from J, the gap between germline ends came to 12 bases. Per the germline V gene, CDR1 is MNHNS and CDR2 is SASEGT. The CDR3 here is CASSEDPQLNNSPLHF. In DNA, the CDR3 is TGTGCCAGCAGTGAAGACCCACAGCTCAATAATTCACCCCTCCACTTT.

The V gene is TRBV7-2, the J gene TRBJ2-2, with D perhaps matching TRBD2 (5 bases). Per germline, CDR1 SGHTA and CDR2 FQGNSA. The CDR3 runs to 14 residues. Trimming took 2 bases from V and 4 from J, leaving 8 bases between them. As DNA, the CDR3 is TGTGCCAGCAGCTTACTAGCCCCCACCGGGGAGCTGTTTTTT. Amino acids: CASSLLAPTGELFF.

In its sample, this clonotype was seen a few times. The chain joins TRBV11-1 to TRBJ1-2, with D unclear. The length of the CDR3 is 13 residues. The V and J ends lost 5 bases and 7 bases respectively, with 14 bases between them. Germline V lookup: CDR1 SGHAT, CDR2 FQDESV (reference sequence). As DNA, the CDR3 is TGTGCCAGCAGCCTAGGCCCGGGCCTTGGCTACACCTTC. This codes for CASSLGPGLGYTF.

The J gene is TRBJ1-2, the V gene TRBV19, with 7 positions matching TRBD1. V was pared by 2 bases and J by 6 bases, with 18 bases of the junction left unmatched. The CDR3 covers 18 residues. Germline CDR1 is LNHDA and CDR2 is SQIVND (reference sequence). The CDR3 bases are TGTGCCAGTAGTATATCCTTTCGGGGGGCCAGGGGGGACGATGGCTACACCTTC. Its protein is CASSISFRGARGDDGYTF.

The chain uses TRBV6-1 and TRBJ1-2; 10 bases fit TRBD1. CDR1 and CDR2 (germline): MNHNS, SASEGT. The CDR3 has 15 residues. The V gene end was trimmed by 5 bases and the J gene end by 0 bases; junction bases not matched to a gene: 3. CDR3 nucleotide sequence: TGTGCCAGCAGTCCTGGACAGGGGGCTAACTATGGCTACACCTTC. This codes for CASSPGQGANYGYTF.

This chain's CDR3 is CASSYGQGSEQFF. The CDR3 DNA follows: TGTGCCAGCAGTTACGGGCAGGGGAGTGAGCAGTTCTTC. This chain uses TRBV6-5 with TRBJ2-1; D may be TRBD1 (6 bases). The CDR3 runs to 13 residues. Trimming left V 2 bases short and J 9 bases short, with 11 bases between. Germline V lookup: CDR1 MNHEY, CDR2 SVGAGI.

The chain uses TRBV30 and TRBJ2-3; tentatively, D is TRBD1 or TRBD2 (7 bases each). Trimming removed 4 bases from V and 3 bases from J, with 14 bases in between. This CDR3 is built from 14 residues. Looked up from germline, CDR1 is GTSNPN and CDR2 is SVGIG (reference sequence). In DNA, the CDR3 is TGTGCCTGGACCCAGGGGGGGCCTACAGATACGCAGTATTTT. This gives the protein CAWTQGGPTDTQYF. Full variable domain (missing parts from reference TRBV30 and TRBJ2-3): SQTIHQWPATLVQPVGSPLSLECTVEGTSNPNLYWYRQAAGRGLQLLFYSVGIGQISSEVPQNLSASRPQDRQFILSSKKLLLSDSGFYLCAWTQGGPTDTQYFGPGTRLTVL.

This clonotype was seen only a few times. The chain combines TRBV19 with TRBJ1-2; D call uncertain. This CDR3 comprises 11 residues. V lost 8 bases to trimming and J lost 1 base, with 5 bases between them. Looked up from germline, CDR1 is LNHDA and CDR2 is SQIVND (reference sequence). CDR3 in DNA: TGTGCCAGTCGAGTTAACTATGGCTACACCTTC. It yields the protein CASRVNYGYTF.

There are a few counts of this clonotype. This chain uses TRBV19 with TRBJ2-5, with TRBD2 identical over 12 bases. Trimming at V came to 4 bases and at J to 0 bases, leaving 3 bases not matched to a gene. CDR3 length equals 16 residues. Germline V CDR1 and CDR2: LNHDA, SQIVND (reference sequence). CDR3 loop: CASSTTSGGYQETQYF. CDR3 nucleotides: TGTGCCAGTAGTACGACTAGCGGGGGTTACCAAGAGACCCAGTACTTC.

Comments on this clonotype: The limits of the CDR3 on the DNA are not certain, so only TCRdb's listed CDR3 is given. The rearrangement uses TRBV21-1 and TRBJ2-7; the table names TRBD1, a call not compared with the DNA. TRBV21-1 is termed a pseudogene. The CDR3 contains 12 residues when both ends are counted. The CDR3 sequence is CASSTSGQESFF.

This clonotype showed up just a few times. The V and J genes are TRBV7-9 and TRBJ2-7; D is undetermined. The germline V gene has CDR1 SEHNR and CDR2 FQNEAQ (reference sequence). This CDR3 region has 13 residues. V lost 1 base and J lost 3, with 7 bases in between. In nucleotides, the CDR3 is TGTGCCAGCAGCTTAGAGTGGTTCTACGAGCAGTACTTC. Amino acid sequence: CASSLEWFYEQYF. The complete variable domain, with remaining parts taken from reference TRBV7-9 and TRBJ2-7, reads DTGVSQNPRHKITKRGQNVTFRCDPISEHNRLYWYRQTLGQGPEFLTYFQNEAQLEKSRLLSDRFSAERPKGSFSTLEIQRTEQGDSAMYLCASSLEWFYEQYFGPGTRLTVT.

The chain uses TRBV20-1 and TRBJ2-7, with 9 bases aligning to TRBD1. The CDR3 runs 13 residues. Germline assignment: CDR1 DFQATT and CDR2 SNEGSKA (reference sequence). This CDR3 reads CSGRRTGADEQYF. Here the CDR3 DNA reads TGCAGCGGCCGGAGGACAGGGGCGGACGAGCAGTACTTC.

The chain combines TRBV7-2 with TRBJ2-5, with TRBD2 identical over 8 bases. The CDR3 length is 16 residues. CDR1 SGHTA and CDR2 FQGNSA come from the germline V gene. V lost 5 bases and J lost 4; bases outside the gene matches: 12. The CDR3 nucleotides are TGTGCCAGCAGCCTACGAGGTTTCGGGGGGGGAGAGACCCAGTACTTC. Protein product: CASSLRGFGGGETQYF.

This clonotype was recorded once. The chain links TRBV6-1 to TRBJ1-1; D remains unclear. Germline CDR1 reads MNHNS; CDR2 reads SASEGT. There are 14 residues in the CDR3. V lost 4 bases and J 1 base, leaving 10 bases between the germline ends. CDR3 DNA: TGTGCCAGCAGTGGGCCGACCGGGAACACTGAAGCTTTCTTT. Translated, it gives CASSGPTGNTEAFF.

This chain uses TRBV18 with TRBJ2-7; D unresolved. CDR3 length: 16 residues. Germline CDR1 reads KGHSH; CDR2 reads LQKENI. The ends were cut back, 1 base at V and 0 bases at J, with 13 bases in the middle. This CDR3 is CASSPRLAVSSYEQYF. As DNA, the CDR3 is TGTGCCAGCTCACCACGGTTGGCGGTGAGCTCCTACGAGCAGTACTTC.

The rearrangement links TRBV5-4 to TRBJ2-5; D might be TRBD2 (5 bases). V was shortened by 4 bases and J by 1 base, with 11 bases between the two germline ends. CDR3 length: 14 residues. Germline V gene sequence: CDR1 SGHNT, CDR2 YYREEE (reference sequence). The CDR3, as DNA: TGTGCCAGCAGCGGACCGGACTTCCAAGAGACCCAGTACTTC. It codes for CASSGPDFQETQYF. Full variable domain (missing parts from reference TRBV5-4 and TRBJ2-5): ETGVTQSPTHLIKTRGQQVTLRCSSQSGHNTVSWYQQALGQGPQFIFQYYREEENGRGNFPPRFSGLQFPNYSSELNVNALELDDSALYLCASSGPDFQETQYFGPGTRLLVL.

In this sample, this clonotype turned up once. The rearrangement uses TRBV25-1 and TRBJ1-6, with unresolved D. The CDR3 covers 14 residues. From germline, CDR1 is MGHDK and CDR2 SYGVNS. Trimming cost V 6 bases and J 7 bases, with 13 bases left between them. CDR3 sequence (DNA): TGTGCCAGCAGCGCTACGGGTGCCAATTCACCCCTCCACTTT. It encodes CASSATGANSPLHF.

J is TRBJ1-5 and V is TRBV20-1; 11 nucleotides line up with TRBD1. This CDR3 is 18 amino acids long. J was trimmed by 1 base and V by 0 bases; bases with no gene match: 8. Germline lookup yields CDR1 DFQATT and CDR2 SNEGSKA (reference sequence). CDR3 in DNA: TGCAGTGCTAGAGATTCGGGACAGGGGGACGGGAGCAATCAGCCCCAGCATTTT. Protein product: CSARDSGQGDGSNQPQHF.